The next 27 T cell receptor beta chains were all read from a single sample in a study of T cells after somatic rescue of genetic block. Sequenced by immunoSEQ multiplex PCR; TCRdb stores in-frame clones only, minus some. The sample comprises about 120,000 clones, around nine tenths of which are singletons, and 1.4% rests with the top ten. The material sequenced was peripheral blood mononuclear cells (PBMCs). The source of these receptors is a woman younger than 30.

The chain employs TRBV6-1 and TRBJ2-7, with D maybe TRBD2 (5 bases). This CDR3 comprises 14 residues. CDR1 is MNHNS, CDR2 SASEGT, per germline. Trimming cost V 4 bases and J 2 bases, with 12 bases left between them. The CDR3: CASSALTRTYEQYF. CDR3 nucleotides: TGTGCCAGCAGTGCCCTCACTAGAACCTACGAGCAGTACTTC.

The CDR3 reads CAWTRTIKPHGEQFF. CDR3 DNA sequence: TGTGCCTGGACCCGGACGATAAAACCCCATGGGGAGCAGTTCTTC. The V call is TRBV30, the J call TRBJ2-1; the D is unclear. The CDR3 loop spans 15 amino acids. Per the germline V gene, CDR1 is GTSNPN and CDR2 is SVGIG (reference sequence). The V end was cut by 4 bases, the J end by 10 bases, with 23 bases between. The whole variable domain, remainder taken from reference TRBV30 and TRBJ2-1, is SQTIHQWPATLVQPVGSPLSLECTVEGTSNPNLYWYRQAAGRGLQLLFYSVGIGQISSEVPQNLSASRPQDRQFILSSKKLLLSDSGFYLCAWTRTIKPHGEQFFGPGTRLTVL.

This clone was observed a single time. The CDR3: CAETRAGPTDTQYF. In DNA form, the CDR3 reads TGTGCCGAAACCCGAGCGGGGCCCACAGATACGCAGTATTTT. V usage is TRBV7-9 and J usage is TRBJ2-3, with 7 nucleotides matching TRBD2. Losses at the gene ends were 11 bases for V and 2 bases for J; bases not matched to a gene: 10. This CDR3 spans 14 amino acids. Germline V gives CDR1 SEHNR, CDR2 FQNEAQ (reference sequence).

The CDR3 DNA reads TGTGCCAGCAGTTCCGGGACAGGGGGCCTCTATGGCTACACCTTC. As protein: CASSSGTGGLYGYTF. J is TRBJ1-2 and V is TRBV5-4; 12 bases fit TRBD1. CDR3 size: 15 residues. CDR1 is SGHNT and CDR2 is YYREEE in the germline V gene (reference sequence). V trimming: 5 bases; J trimming: 4 bases; junction bases outside the gene matches: 6.

V and J are TRBV2 and TRBJ1-6; 7 bases are a match to TRBD1. The V and J ends lost 8 bases and 7 bases, in that order; junction bases with no gene match: 11. From germline, CDR1 is SNHLY and CDR2 FYNNEI. This CDR3 region has 15 residues. This CDR3 reads CASRGLGQLNSPLHF. In nucleotides, the CDR3 is TGTGCCAGCCGCGGACTGGGACAGCTGAATTCACCCCTCCACTTT.

V gene TRBV28 combines with J gene TRBJ2-5; 10 nucleotides line up with TRBD2. Germline CDR1 is MDHEN and CDR2 is SYDVKM. J lost 2 bases, V lost 7 bases, and 7 bases had no gene match. The CDR3 covers 15 residues. This CDR3 reads CASTGTSGAQETQYF. The DNA for the CDR3 is TGTGCCAGCACGGGAACTAGCGGGGCACAAGAGACCCAGTACTTC.

The gene calls are TRBV7-6 and TRBJ1-6; D perhaps matches TRBD1 (6 bases). The CDR3 contains 15 residues. Between the trimmed V and J ends, which lost 0 bases and 7 bases, there was a span of 10 bases. CDR1 and CDR2 (germline): SGHVS, FNYEAQ. The CDR3 region has the DNA TGTGCCAGCAGCTTAGCGTCAGGGGCGAATTCACCCCTCCACTTT. The encoded protein is CASSLASGANSPLHF.

The V and J genes are TRBV28 and TRBJ2-7; TRBD1 matches at 10 bases. This CDR3 has 13 amino acids. Germline V gene data show CDR1 as MDHEN and CDR2 as SYDVKM. Unmatched junction bases numbered 8, after V lost 6 bases and J lost 9 bases. CDR3 protein: CASRETGGAGQYF. Here the CDR3 DNA reads TGTGCCAGCAGAGAGACAGGGGGCGCGGGGCAGTACTTC.

CDR3 nucleotides: TGTGCCACCAGCGGAATGGACCGTGGAGCGGCTAATGAAAAACTGTTTTTT. It codes for CATSGMDRGAANEKLFF. The chain uses TRBV15 and TRBJ1-4, with D unresolved. Trimming stripped 5 bases from V and 3 bases from J, with 19 bases between. CDR1 and CDR2 from the germline V gene are LNHNV and YYDKDF (reference sequence). The CDR3 runs to 17 residues.

The V call is TRBV19, the J call TRBJ1-5, with D possibly being TRBD1 (6 bases). Per the germline V gene, CDR1 is LNHDA and CDR2 is SQIVND (reference sequence). The CDR3 spans 16 residues. Between the trimmed V and J ends, which lost 4 bases and 2 bases, there was a span of 15 bases. The CDR3 protein is CASSSRERGGNQPQHF. The CDR3 region has the DNA TGTGCCAGTAGTAGCAGAGAAAGGGGGGGCAATCAGCCCCAGCATTTT.

The chain is built from TRBV7-9 and TRBJ2-7; TRBD1 matches 9 bases. V was pared by 5 bases and J by 5 bases, with 7 bases of the junction left unmatched. The CDR3 is 14 amino acids. Germline lookup yields CDR1 SEHNR and CDR2 FQNEAQ (reference sequence). CDR3 in amino acids: CASSQDRGNDEQYF. CDR3 coding DNA: TGTGCCAGCAGCCAGGACAGGGGTAACGACGAGCAGTACTTC.

The V gene is TRBV10-3, the J gene TRBJ2-2; D is perhaps TRBD1 (6 bases). The V gene lost 10 bases and the J gene lost 5 bases, with 17 bases spanning the gap. The CDR3 totals 14 residues. CDR1 and CDR2 (germline): ENHRY, SYGVKD. The CDR3 region has the DNA TGTGCCACCACCAGGGGTAGGGTGACCGGGGAGCTGTTTTTT. Protein: CATTRGRVTGELFF.

V and J are TRBV15 and TRBJ2-1, with D tentatively TRBD2 (7 bases). Between the trimmed V and J ends, which lost 5 bases and 4 bases, there was a span of 15 bases. This CDR3 spans 15 amino acids. Germline values: CDR1 LNHNV, CDR2 YYDKDF (reference sequence). The CDR3 coding sequence is TGTGCCACCAGCTACCGGGGGGCAGGATACAATGAGCAGTTCTTC. This gives the protein CATSYRGAGYNEQFF.

The chain carries TRBV2 and TRBJ1-2, with D unresolved. Between the trimmed V and J ends, which lost 5 bases and 2 bases, there was a span of 15 bases. The CDR3 is made up of 15 amino acids. Germline CDR1 SNHLY, CDR2 FYNNEI. CDR3 sequence: CASSPLSSRNYGYTF. CDR3 in DNA: TGTGCCAGCAGTCCACTCAGCTCGAGGAACTATGGCTACACCTTC.

This chain joins TRBV5-6 and TRBJ1-5; tentative D call: TRBD1 (5 bases). Trimming took off 4 bases at V and 4 bases at J, with 15 bases between the two ends. Germline V gives CDR1 SGHDT, CDR2 YYEEEE. This CDR3 region has 15 residues. CDR3 in DNA: TGTGCCAGCAGCCACCAGAACGACAGAAATCAGCCCCAGCATTTT. Protein product: CASSHQNDRNQPQHF.

The chain combines TRBV30 with TRBJ1-1; no firm D call. The CDR3 extends over 11 amino acids. Trimming removed 0 bases from V and 5 bases from J, with 4 bases in between. CDR1 and CDR2 from the germline V gene are GTSNPN and SVGIG (reference sequence). The CDR3, as DNA: TGTGCCTGGAGTGTTTCAACTGAAGCTTTCTTT. Translation gives CAWSVSTEAFF.

The chain recombines TRBV30 with TRBJ2-1; a weak D match, TRBD2 (6 bases). Trimming took 0 bases from V and 6 from J, leaving 24 bases between them. Per germline, CDR1 GTSNPN and CDR2 SVGIG (reference sequence). The CDR3 spans 18 residues. Written as DNA, the CDR3 is TGTGCCTGGAGTGTAGGAGGAATCTTGCGGGGTGGCGTCAATGAGCAGTTCTTC. Its translation is CAWSVGGILRGGVNEQFF.

This clone was detected only once. V gene TRBV2 combines with J gene TRBJ1-1; TRBD1 aligns across 7 bases. From germline, CDR1 is SNHLY and CDR2 FYNNEI. The CDR3 contains 13 residues. The trim removed 7 bases at V and 5 bases at J, leaving 7 bases unmatched. The CDR3 spells CASTQGGGTEAFF. The CDR3 DNA follows: TGTGCCAGCACTCAGGGGGGTGGGACTGAAGCTTTCTTT.

This clone was picked up one time. The chain links TRBV28 to TRBJ2-2; tentative D call: TRBD1 (6 bases). There are 17 residues in the CDR3. V lost 4 bases, J lost 4 bases, and 19 bases lay in between. Germline V lookup: CDR1 MDHEN, CDR2 SYDVKM. The CDR3 DNA sequence: TGTGCCAGCAGTTCCCCTGGGGGCTTCAACCCCACCGGGGAGCTGTTTTTT. It codes for CASSSPGGFNPTGELFF.

V is TRBV5-1 and J is TRBJ2-1; D remains ambiguous. V shed 0 bases and J shed 2 bases, with 12 bases lying between them. From germline, CDR1 is SGHRS and CDR2 YFSETQ. CDR3 length equals 16 residues. CDR3 sequence reads: CASSLAGVQAYNEQFF. Written as DNA, the CDR3 is TGCGCCAGCAGCTTGGCGGGCGTGCAGGCCTACAATGAGCAGTTCTTC.

The chain uses TRBV28 and TRBJ1-5; TRBD1 aligns across 8 bases. The junction had 7 bases not matched to a gene; V was cut back by 7 bases and J by 2 bases. Per germline, CDR1 MDHEN and CDR2 SYDVKM. The CDR3 length is 15 residues. CDR3 bases: TGTGCCAGCACCGTCAGGGGGCAGGGCAATCAGCCCCAGCATTTT. This sequence encodes CASTVRGQGNQPQHF. The complete variable domain, with remaining parts taken from reference TRBV28 and TRBJ1-5, reads DVKVTQSSRYLVKRTGEKVFLECVQDMDHENMFWYRQDPGLGLRLIYFSYDVKMKEKGDIPEGYSVSREKKERFSLILESASTNQTSMYLCASTVRGQGNQPQHFGDGTRLSIL.

The chain couples TRBV19 to TRBJ1-5; D remains unclear. The ends were cut back, 3 bases at V and 9 bases at J, with 18 bases in the middle. Germline V gene lookup returns CDR1 LNHDA and CDR2 SQIVND (reference sequence). This CDR3 is 15 amino acids long. CDR3 amino acids: CASSMDAFGVRPQHF. The CDR3 DNA reads as TGTGCCAGTAGTATGGACGCCTTCGGGGTTCGGCCCCAGCATTTT.

The chain combines TRBV19 with TRBJ2-7; 10 bases agree with TRBD1. Germline CDR1 reads LNHDA; CDR2 reads SQIVND (reference sequence). Unmatched junction bases numbered 8, after V lost 6 bases and J lost 6 bases. This CDR3 spans 14 amino acids. CDR3 nucleotides: TGTGCCAGTAGCCCCAGACAGGGGGCCTCCGAGCAGTACTTC. This codes for CASSPRQGASEQYF.

The J gene is TRBJ1-2, the V gene TRBV5-4; 9 positions match TRBD1. V was clipped by 4 bases and J by 2 bases; unmatched bases: 3. The CDR3 has 14 residues. The V gene's germline CDR1 is SGHNT and CDR2 YYREEE (reference sequence). The CDR3 DNA is TGTGCCAGCAGCCCCGGACAGGGGAACTATGGCTACACCTTC. Protein product: CASSPGQGNYGYTF.

The gene calls are TRBV5-1 and TRBJ2-3, with D possibly being TRBD2 (5 bases). CDR3 length equals 12 residues. V was trimmed by 6 bases and J by 6 bases, leaving 11 bases between them. Per germline, CDR1 SGHRS and CDR2 YFSETQ. CDR3 nucleotide sequence: TGCGCCAGCACTACGGGCGGGGATACGCAGTATTTT. Protein: CASTTGGDTQYF. Full variable domain (remainder filled in from reference TRBV5-1 and TRBJ2-3): KAGVTQTPRYLIKTRGQQVTLSCSPISGHRSVSWYQQTPGQGLQFLFEYFSETQRNKGNFPGRFSGRQFSNSRSEMNVSTLELGDSALYLCASTTGGDTQYFGPGTRLTVL.

This chain links TRBV4-3 with TRBJ2-7; tentatively, D is TRBD1 (6 bases). CDR3 size: 14 residues. Trimming pared 0 bases from V and 2 bases from J, leaving 8 bases between. Germline lookup yields CDR1 LGHNA and CDR2 YSLEER. CDR3 sequence (DNA): TGCGCCAGCAGCCAAGATCAGGGGCCCTACGAGCAGTACTTC. This gives the protein CASSQDQGPYEQYF.

The gene calls are TRBV11-2 and TRBJ2-5, with a possible D match to TRBD2 (6 bases). Germline V CDR1 and CDR2: SGHAT, FQNNGV. V was pared by 0 bases and J by 5 bases, with 13 bases between. The length of the CDR3 is 15 residues. The CDR3 bases are TGTGCCAGCAGCTTAGAATGGGGGGTTGGGGAGACCCAGTACTTC. Translating gives CASSLEWGVGETQYF.